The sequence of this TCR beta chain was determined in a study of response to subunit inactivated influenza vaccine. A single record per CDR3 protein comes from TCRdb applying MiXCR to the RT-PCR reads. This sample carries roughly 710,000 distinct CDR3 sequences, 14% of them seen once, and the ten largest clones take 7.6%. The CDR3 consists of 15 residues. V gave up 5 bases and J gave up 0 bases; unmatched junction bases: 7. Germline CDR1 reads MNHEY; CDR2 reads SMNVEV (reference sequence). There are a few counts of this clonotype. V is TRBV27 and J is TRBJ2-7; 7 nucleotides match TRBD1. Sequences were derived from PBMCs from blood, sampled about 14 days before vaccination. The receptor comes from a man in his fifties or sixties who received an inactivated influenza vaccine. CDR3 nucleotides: TGTGCCAGCAGTGCAAGACAGGGAATCTCCTACGAGCAGTACTTC. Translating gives CASSARQGISYEQYF.